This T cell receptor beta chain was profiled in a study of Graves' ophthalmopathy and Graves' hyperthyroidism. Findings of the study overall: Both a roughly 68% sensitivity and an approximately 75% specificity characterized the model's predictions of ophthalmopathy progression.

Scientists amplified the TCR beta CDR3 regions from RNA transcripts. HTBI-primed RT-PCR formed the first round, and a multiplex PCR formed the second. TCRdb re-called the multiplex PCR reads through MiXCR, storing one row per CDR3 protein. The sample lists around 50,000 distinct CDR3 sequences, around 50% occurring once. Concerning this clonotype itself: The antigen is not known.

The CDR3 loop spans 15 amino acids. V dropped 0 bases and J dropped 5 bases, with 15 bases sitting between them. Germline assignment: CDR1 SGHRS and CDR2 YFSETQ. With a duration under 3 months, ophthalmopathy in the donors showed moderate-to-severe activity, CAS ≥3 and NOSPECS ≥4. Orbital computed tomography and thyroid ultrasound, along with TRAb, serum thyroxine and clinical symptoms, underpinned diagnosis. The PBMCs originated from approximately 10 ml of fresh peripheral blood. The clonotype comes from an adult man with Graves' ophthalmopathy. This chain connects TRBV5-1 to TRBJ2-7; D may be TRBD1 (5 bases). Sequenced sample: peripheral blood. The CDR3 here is CASSLEAGPSNEQYF. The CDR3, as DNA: TGCGCCAGCAGCTTGGAGGCAGGGCCCTCTAACGAGCAGTACTTC.